The T cell receptor beta chain described here comes from a study of blood T cell repertoires in COVID-19. Study overall: Sites in the United States, Italy and Spain provided acute and convalescent COVID-19 samples.

Authors' data handling: Nucleated cell number was recorded as an estimate derived from reference gene primer amplification. TCRdb's table, derived via immunoSEQ multiplex PCR, lists solely in-frame clones and lacks some. Clone size and the V and J calls come from that table; the DNA yielded D and trimming. This sample carries approximately 260,000 clones, roughly 82% of them seen once, and the ten largest clones take about 5.3%. Germline lookup yields CDR1 MNHEY and CDR2 SVGAGI. The V and J ends lost 0 bases and 4 bases respectively, with 10 bases between them. This CDR3 comprises 15 residues. The sample was peripheral blood. The TCR comes from a woman over 75 with active or convalescent COVID-19. This chain connects TRBV6-5 to TRBJ2-1; the D gene is possibly TRBD1 (6 bases). CDR3: CASSYSGALYNEQFF. CDR3 coding DNA: TGTGCCAGCAGTTACTCGGGGGCTTTATACAATGAGCAGTTCTTC.